This TCR beta chain appears in the sequencing data of a study of beta chain features in type 1 diabetes. Study in general: Cell yields, gender and age were similar in healthy donors and patients. Study results and limitations: cDNA sequencing could over-represent cells with high TCR expression. In all four CD4+ subsets, TCRB CDR3 length was significantly, moderately reduced in type 1 diabetes. Patients with type 1 diabetes showed fewer VDJ junction insertions and more deletions.

Expressed TCRB transcripts were sequenced because the entire RNA isolate underwent reverse transcription. The study sequenced naive, central memory and regulatory T cell samples to an average of around 3.5 million reads. TCRdb keeps only in-frame clones here, not all; method: immunoSEQ multiplex PCR. Here the sample spans some 700,000 clones, about an eighth being singletons. On this clone itself: What it binds is not known.

The CDR3 totals 13 residues. The V end lost 3 bases, the J end lost 5 bases, and 13 bases lay between the germline ends. CDR1 and CDR2 from the germline V gene are SQVTM and ANQGSEA. The chain joins TRBV29-1 to TRBJ2-5, with D perhaps matching TRBD2 (7 bases). This TCR derives from a young man with type 1 diabetes. Sequencing was performed on naive CD4+ T cells from blood. In nucleotides, the CDR3 is TGCAGCGTTGATTCGGGGGGCGTGGAGACCCAGTACTTC. This codes for CSVDSGGVETQYF.